This T cell receptor beta chain was sequenced during a study of naive and memory T cell subsets. Notes on the study in general: Especially in CD8 cells, naive repertoires contained a few larger clonotypes, possibly CD45RA-re-expressing memory cells.

This clonotype was counted between two and nine times. Its antigen is currently unknown. Cells stained for CD3, CD4, CD8, CD45RA and CD27 were sorted into four subsets. Two oligonucleotides, mixed equimolar, formed the beta constant-region primer covering TRBC1 and TRBC2. Nested alpha and beta constant-region primers with the SP2 primer drove four PCR rounds on ligated cDNA. MiXCR, run by TCRdb on the UMI-ligation and nested PCR reads, gives a single entry per CDR3 protein. This sample has 150,000 or so distinct CDR3 sequences, with about 20% found just once. This CDR3 is 16 amino acids long. The V end was cut by 2 bases, the J end by 2 bases, with 14 bases between. Germline CDR1 is LGHDT and CDR2 is YNNKEL (reference sequence).

Sequenced input: naive CD4+ T cells from blood. V usage is TRBV3-1 and J usage is TRBJ2-3, with D tentatively TRBD2 (5 bases). This receptor was taken from a human donor in good health. The CDR3 DNA is TGTGCCAGCAGCCAAAAGCTAGCAGCGTCCACAGATACGCAGTATTTT. Translated: CASSQKLAASTDTQYF.